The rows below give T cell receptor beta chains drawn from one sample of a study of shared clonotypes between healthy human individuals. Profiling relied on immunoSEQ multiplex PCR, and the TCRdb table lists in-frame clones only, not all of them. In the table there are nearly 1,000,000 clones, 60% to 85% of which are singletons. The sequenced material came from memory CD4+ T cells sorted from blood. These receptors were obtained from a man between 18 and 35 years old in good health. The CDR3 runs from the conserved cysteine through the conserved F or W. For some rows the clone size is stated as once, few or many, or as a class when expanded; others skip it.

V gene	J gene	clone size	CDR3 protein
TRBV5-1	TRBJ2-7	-	CASSRDLYEQYF
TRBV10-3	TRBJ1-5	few	CAISPDSSNQPQHF
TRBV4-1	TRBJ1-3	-	CASSQGTGPRLSGNTIYF
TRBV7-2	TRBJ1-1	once	CASSLVQGLTEAFF
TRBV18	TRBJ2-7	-	CASSPSDTTYEQYF
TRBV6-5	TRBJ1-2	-	CASSLSGGAYYGYTF
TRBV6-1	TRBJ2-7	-	CASPEGLISEQYF
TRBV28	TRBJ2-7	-	CATKTGTYEQYF
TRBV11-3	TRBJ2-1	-	CASSLVGGESYNEQFF
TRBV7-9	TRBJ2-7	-	CASSLEDRDYFEQYF
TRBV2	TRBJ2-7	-	CASSGQGYEQYF
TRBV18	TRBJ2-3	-	CASSDGLGTQYF
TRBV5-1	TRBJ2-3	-	CASSSGRAGADTQYF
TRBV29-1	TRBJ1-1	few	CSVSTVVEAFF
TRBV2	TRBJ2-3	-	CASRLTDTQYF
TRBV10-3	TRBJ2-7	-	CAISSTGRYEQYF
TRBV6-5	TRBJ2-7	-	CASSYSSGTEQYF
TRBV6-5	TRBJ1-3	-	CASSYGGSSGNTIYF